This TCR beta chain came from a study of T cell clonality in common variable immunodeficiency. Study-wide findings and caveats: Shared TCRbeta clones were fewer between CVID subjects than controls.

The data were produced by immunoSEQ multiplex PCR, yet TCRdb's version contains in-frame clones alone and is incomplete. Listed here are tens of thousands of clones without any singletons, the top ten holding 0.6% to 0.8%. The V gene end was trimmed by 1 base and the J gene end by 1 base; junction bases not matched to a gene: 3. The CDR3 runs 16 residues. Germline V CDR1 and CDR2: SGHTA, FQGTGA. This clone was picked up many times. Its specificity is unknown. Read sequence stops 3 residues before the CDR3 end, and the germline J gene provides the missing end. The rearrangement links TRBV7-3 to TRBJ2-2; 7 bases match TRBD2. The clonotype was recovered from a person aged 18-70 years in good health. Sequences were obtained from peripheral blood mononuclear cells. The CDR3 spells CASSLRGGGNTGELFF. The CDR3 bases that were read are TGTGCCAGCAGCTTAAGGGGCGGGGGGAACACCGGGGAG.